The sequence of this TCR beta chain was determined in a study of blood T cell repertoires in COVID-19. The overall study: Material from acute and convalescent COVID-19 was sourced from the United States, Italy and Spain. T cells, B-cell-depleted T cells, or PBMCs supplied cDNA or gDNA.

Methods used by the authors: Counts of nucleated cells, estimated from reference gene primer amplification, were obtained. Clones were sequenced by immunoSEQ multiplex PCR, and TCRdb holds only the in-frame ones, with some missing. Clonal size and the V and J genes are those of that table, whereas D and trimming came from the DNA. This table holds around 150,000 clones, approximately 84% found once. The CDR3 covers 12 residues. V gave up 2 bases and J gave up 14 bases, with 13 bases separating them. Germline lookup yields CDR1 SEHNR and CDR2 FQNEAQ (reference sequence). The genes are TRBV7-9 and TRBJ2-1; perhaps TRBD2 as D (5 bases). The receptor's source is an elderly woman with acute or convalescent COVID-19. The sample was peripheral blood. Written as DNA, the CDR3 is TGTGCCAGCAGCTTACGAGGGCAGGCTGAGTTCTTC. Its translation is CASSLRGQAEFF. Filled out from reference TRBV7-9 and TRBJ2-1, the complete variable domain reads DTGVSQNPRHKITKRGQNVTFRCDPISEHNRLYWYRQTLGQGPEFLTYFQNEAQLEKSRLLSDRFSAERPKGSFSTLEIQRTEQGDSAMYLCASSLRGQAEFFGPGTRLTVL.